The 13 T cell receptor beta chains below were found in one sample sequenced in a study of blood T cells in healthy people across ages. Using a J-beta primer mix together with a sample-barcoded 5' primer, a second PCR was run for roughly 6 to 11 cycles. TCRdb processed the 5' RACE reads anew with MiXCR; each CDR3 protein has one entry. The sample includes some 1.4 million distinct CDR3 sequences, 42% seen only once; the top ten take under 8%. The sequencing input was blood. These receptor sequences come from a woman between 18 and 29 years old in good health.

The chain recombines TRBV6-5 with TRBJ1-2; D might be TRBD1 (6 bases). Trimming removed 2 bases at V and 4 bases at J, with 17 bases between. Germline loops: CDR1 MNHEY, CDR2 SVGAGI. CDR3 length equals 16 residues. The DNA of the CDR3 is TGTGCCAGCAGTTACCCGGGGGCTTCCCCGACCTATGGCTACACCTTC. It is translated as CASSYPGASPTYGYTF.

This rearrangement joins TRBV12-3 or TRBV12-4 to TRBJ2-3; no clear D gene. The CDR3 has 14 residues. Trimming took off 6 bases at V and 4 bases at J, with 14 bases between the two ends. The DNA of the CDR3 is TGTGCCAGCAGCCTATATCTTGGAGCAGATACGCAGTATTTT. This sequence encodes CASSLYLGADTQYF.

V usage is TRBV2 and J usage is TRBJ1-2; maybe TRBD1 (6 bases). Per the germline V gene, CDR1 is SNHLY and CDR2 is FYNNEI. The germline V and J ends were trimmed by 3 bases and 2 bases, with 13 bases remaining between them. The length of the CDR3 is 15 residues. This CDR3 reads CASSEGAGGNYGYTF. The CDR3 nucleotides are TGTGCCAGCAGTGAGGGGGCAGGTGGCAACTATGGCTACACCTTC.

V is TRBV4-1 and J is TRBJ2-7; 8 bases agree with TRBD1. The CDR3 has 15 residues. Germline V CDR1 and CDR2: MGHRA, YSYEKL. V was pared by 0 bases and J by 2 bases, with 3 bases of the junction left unmatched. As DNA, the CDR3 is TGCGCCAGCAGCCAAGACCCGGGACAGGCCTACGAGCAGTACTTC. It translates to CASSQDPGQAYEQYF.

CDR3 bases: TGTGCCAGCAGTCCCGGGACAGGGACGATCGGGGAGCTGTTTTTT. Its protein product is CASSPGTGTIGELFF. V gene TRBV6-5 combines with J gene TRBJ2-2; 9 bases fit TRBD1. With V trimmed by 5 bases and J by 7 bases, 8 bases remained unmatched. Germline V CDR1 and CDR2: MNHEY, SVGAGI. The CDR3 totals 15 residues.

This chain joins TRBV4-1 and TRBJ2-2, with D perhaps matching TRBD2 (5 bases). The length of the CDR3 is 14 residues. Germline CDR1 reads MGHRA; CDR2 reads YSYEKL. V lost 0 bases, J lost 6 bases, and 8 bases lay in between. Here the CDR3 DNA reads TGCGCCAGCAGCCAAGACGGGGTCGCCGGGGAGCTGTTTTTT. This translates into CASSQDGVAGELFF.

Worth noting for this clonotype: A much larger clone differs by one base, so this may be a read error. V usage is TRBV7-2 and J usage is TRBJ1-6, with a possible D match to TRBD1 (5 bases). Germline V gene lookup returns CDR1 SGHTA and CDR2 FQGNSA. The CDR3 length is 16 residues. The CDR3 region is CASSLGDSFGNSPPHF. CDR3 nucleotides: TGTGCCAGCAGCTTAGGAGACAGTTTTGGGAATTCACCCCCCCACTTT. Supplemented by reference TRBV7-2 and TRBJ1-6, the full variable domain reads GAGVSQSPSNKVTEKGKDVELRCDPISGHTALYWYRQSLGQGLEFLIYFQGNSAPDKSGLPSDRFSAERTGGSVSTLTIQRTQQEDSAVYLCASSLGDSFGNSPPHFGNGTRLTVT.

CDR3 bases: TGCAGTGCTGCCGGGACAGAGAACAATCAGCCCCAGCATTTT. Its translation is CSAAGTENNQPQHF. The J gene is TRBJ1-5, the V gene TRBV20-1; 7 nucleotides match TRBD1. V lost 5 bases, J lost 3 bases, and 7 bases stayed unmatched. Germline CDR1 DFQATT, CDR2 SNEGSKA (reference sequence). This CDR3 has 14 amino acids.

The V and J genes are TRBV12-3 or TRBV12-4 and TRBJ2-1, with 11 bases lining up with TRBD1. CDR3 length: 16 residues. The V and J ends lost 6 bases and 8 bases, in that order; junction bases with no gene match: 12. CDR3 sequence reads: CASSSRTGGLGDEQFF. The CDR3 nucleotides read TGTGCCAGCAGCTCCCGGACAGGGGGCTTAGGCGATGAGCAGTTCTTC.

This chain uses TRBV27 with TRBJ2-2; 9 nucleotides match TRBD2. Losses at the gene ends were 6 bases for V and 2 bases for J; bases not matched to a gene: 10. CDR1 and CDR2 (germline): MNHEY, SMNVEV (reference sequence). The CDR3 runs 17 residues. CDR3 in DNA: TGTGCCAGCAGCCTAACTAGCGGGCGCTCAAACACCGGGGAGCTGTTTTTT. It yields the protein CASSLTSGRSNTGELFF.

V usage is TRBV12-5 and J usage is TRBJ2-1; 12 bases agree with TRBD2. The V and J ends lost 3 bases and 9 bases, in that order; junction bases with no gene match: 12. This CDR3 has 17 residues. Germline CDR1 and CDR2: LGHNT and FRNRAP. CDR3 region: CASGLQELAGGRFEQFF. The CDR3 DNA reads TGTGCTAGTGGTTTACAAGAACTAGCGGGAGGAAGATTTGAGCAGTTCTTC. The variable domain in full, with the rest retrieved from reference TRBV12-5 and TRBJ2-1, is DARVTQTPRHKVTEMGQEVTMRCQPILGHNTVFWYRQTMMQGLELLAYFRNRAPLDDSGMPKDRFSAEMPDATLATLKIQPSEPRDSAVYFCASGLQELAGGRFEQFFGPGTRLTVL.

The V gene is TRBV20-1, the J gene TRBJ2-1, with TRBD1 identical over 9 bases. J lost 15 bases, V lost 1 base, and 16 bases had no gene match. Germline V lookup: CDR1 DFQATT, CDR2 SNEGSKA (reference sequence). The CDR3 has 15 amino acids. The CDR3 here is CSARVRDRDVSGGFF. As DNA, the CDR3 is TGCAGTGCTAGAGTCAGGGACAGGGATGTGTCGGGGGGGTTCTTC.

This clonotype showed up many times. The chain is built from TRBV7-2 and TRBJ2-3; TRBD2 matches at 9 bases. J was trimmed by 6 bases and V by 4 bases; bases with no gene match: 5. In germline, CDR1 is SGHTA, CDR2 FQGNSA. CDR3 length equals 14 residues. In DNA form, the CDR3 reads TGTGCCAGCAGCTCCGCGGGGGGGTTCGATACGCAGTATTTT. Encoded protein: CASSSAGGFDTQYF.